This T cell receptor beta chain appears in the sequencing data of a study of shared clonotypes between healthy human individuals. Method: immunoSEQ multiplex PCR; TCRdb's copy keeps in-frame clones and lacks some. The repertoire holds some 510,000 clones, with 79% as singletons. Trimming took off 0 bases at V and 3 bases at J, with 8 bases between the two ends. Germline-derived CDR1 and CDR2 are WNHNN and SYGVQD (reference sequence). The CDR3 is made up of 14 amino acids. This TCR was sampled from a woman between 40 and 50 years old in good health. Some clones in this sample may be carry-over from other donors' samples. V is TRBV10-1 and J is TRBJ1-2; D is unclear. The sample comprised PBMCs. The CDR3 DNA follows: TGCGCCAGCAGTGAGTCAGGGTTCGACTATGGCTACACCTTC. Amino acids: CASSESGFDYGYTF.